Listed below are T cell receptor beta chains from one sample, sequenced in a study of blood T cell repertoires in COVID-19. Libraries were prepared by immunoSEQ multiplex PCR; TCRdb keeps only in-frame clonotypes and omits some of them. The table has around 250,000 clones, around 88% seen once; the top ten hold 0.95% to 1.5%. The sample consisted of PBMCs or T cells enriched from blood (not recorded which). All receptors come from a woman aged 40 to 50 with acute COVID-19. Each CDR3 is given with its conserved first and last residue. A D gene is named only where the DNA matches it firmly. The size of a clone is reported for some rows only, either as once, few or many, or as a class for expanded clones.

d_call,j_call,v_call,clone_size,cdr3_aa,cdr3_nt
NA,TRBJ1-2,TRBV24-1,NA,CATSLGGRYGYTF,TGTGCCACCAGTCTTGGGGGCCGCTATGGCTACACCTTC
TRBD1,TRBJ2-1,TRBV4-1,NA,CASSATGVYNEQFF,TGCGCCAGCAGCGCTACAGGGGTCTACAATGAGCAGTTCTTC
NA,TRBJ2-1,TRBV6-4,NA,CASSIKGGEQFF,TGTGCCAGCAGTATTAAGGGAGGCGAGCAGTTCTTC
NA,TRBJ2-7,TRBV5-1,NA,CASSLARGGTSYEQYF,TGCGCCAGCAGCTTGGCCAGAGGGGGTACATCCTACGAGCAGTACTTC
TRBD2,TRBJ2-6,TRBV14,NA,CASSQGGLAGDRWANVLTF,TGTGCCAGCAGCCAAGGTGGACTAGCGGGAGATCGGTGGGCCAACGTCCTGACTTTC
NA,TRBJ1-2,TRBV19,once,CASSLSGLNYGYTF,TGTGCCAGTAGTCTCTCAGGACTGAACTATGGCTACACCTTC
NA,TRBJ2-5,TRBV2,NA,CASSDNAMETQYF,TGTGCCAGCAGTGATAACGCTATGGAGACCCAGTACTTC
NA,TRBJ2-1,TRBV12-3/TRBV12-4,NA,CASSLLDEQFF,TGTGCCAGCAGTTTATTAGATGAGCAGTTCTTC
TRBD2,TRBJ2-1,TRBV4-1,NA,CASSPISGRAGNEQFF,TGCGCCAGCAGCCCCATTAGCGGGAGGGCGGGGAATGAGCAGTTCTTC
TRBD1,TRBJ1-1,TRBV5-1,NA,CASSLDRGDTEAFF,TGCGCCAGCAGCTTGGACAGGGGGGACACTGAAGCTTTCTTT